The 20 T cell receptor beta chains below were found in one sample sequenced in a study of T cell changes during pregnancy in multiple sclerosis. Clones were sequenced by immunoSEQ multiplex PCR, and TCRdb holds only the in-frame ones, with some missing. The repertoire consists of tens of thousands of clones, with 91% occurring once and the leading ten covering about 1.6%. Sequenced here: peripheral blood, sampled after pregnancy. These receptors were collected from a female donor in good health, enrolled as a control in a pregnancy study.

V gene TRBV7-9 combines with J gene TRBJ1-1; D remains ambiguous. The V gene's germline CDR1 is SEHNR and CDR2 FQNEAQ (reference sequence). V lost 6 bases and J 0 bases, leaving 11 bases between the germline ends. This CDR3 is 14 amino acids long. The CDR3 coding sequence is TGTGCCAGCAGTCCAACAGACCTGAACACTGAAGCTTTCTTT. Encoded protein: CASSPTDLNTEAFF.

The chain is built from TRBV7-6 and TRBJ1-5; D remains ambiguous. In germline, CDR1 is SGHVS, CDR2 FNYEAQ. CDR3 length equals 16 residues. Trimming pared 1 base from V and 1 base from J, leaving 11 bases between. The CDR3 here is CASSLGGRGSNQPQHF. CDR3 nucleotide sequence: TGTGCCAGCAGCTTAGGTGGGCGCGGGAGCAATCAGCCCCAGCATTTT.

The chain links TRBV19 to TRBJ1-5; 8 bases fit TRBD1. This CDR3 contains 15 residues. With V trimmed by 8 bases and J by 2 bases, 8 bases remained unmatched. Germline V gene data show CDR1 as LNHDA and CDR2 as SQIVND (reference sequence). CDR3 region: CASSLAGGGNQPQHF. Written as DNA, the CDR3 is TGTGCCAGTTCCTTGGCAGGGGGCGGCAATCAGCCCCAGCATTTT.

This clone was recorded only once. The chain has TRBV4-3 and TRBJ1-6; D remains ambiguous. There are 15 residues in the CDR3. Germline assignment: CDR1 LGHNA and CDR2 YSLEER. Trimming cost V 0 bases and J 10 bases, with 13 bases left between them. CDR3 residues: CASSQDRGRGSPLHF. In DNA, the CDR3 is TGCGCCAGCAGCCAAGATCGAGGCAGAGGATCACCCCTCCACTTT.

The CDR3 protein is CASSIGGEGEAGELFF. The CDR3 bases are TGTGCCAGTAGTATTGGTGGCGAGGGGGAAGCCGGGGAGCTGTTTTTT. This chain uses TRBV19 with TRBJ2-2, with a tentative D call TRBD1 (6 bases). This CDR3 is 16 amino acids long. The ends were cut back, 3 bases at V and 6 bases at J, with 17 bases in the middle. Germline lookup yields CDR1 LNHDA and CDR2 SQIVND (reference sequence).

The V and J genes are TRBV19 and TRBJ2-2, with D possibly being TRBD1 (6 bases). The V gene lost 2 bases and the J gene lost 1 base, with 8 bases spanning the gap. This CDR3 spans 15 amino acids. The germline CDR1 and CDR2 sequences are LNHDA and SQIVND (reference sequence). CDR3: CASSIQGLNTGELFF. In DNA, the CDR3 is TGTGCCAGTAGTATACAGGGGTTGAACACCGGGGAGCTGTTTTTT.

V and J are TRBV28 and TRBJ1-1, with no clear D. V lost 3 bases to trimming and J lost 1 base, with 3 bases between them. Germline V gene data show CDR1 as MDHEN and CDR2 as SYDVKM. This CDR3 has 12 residues. CDR3: CASSFRNTEAFF. The CDR3 nucleotides are TGTGCCAGCAGTTTTCGGAACACTGAAGCTTTCTTT.

This clone was seen once. The gene calls are TRBV4-2 and TRBJ2-3, with TRBD1 identical over 10 bases. The CDR3 has 16 amino acids. The J segment lost 8 bases and the V segment lost 4 bases, leaving 12 bases of the junction unmatched. The germline V gene has CDR1 LGHNA and CDR2 YNFKEQ. The CDR3 nucleotides read TGTGCCAGCAGCCCGAGGGGGACAGGGGAATTCCCTACGCAGTATTTT. Translating it yields CASSPRGTGEFPTQYF.

Here the CDR3 reads CASSLASGSSNQPQHF. CDR3 bases: TGTGCCAGCAGCTTGGCGTCGGGGTCTAGCAATCAGCCCCAGCATTTT. The V and J genes are TRBV5-6 and TRBJ1-5; D unclear. V lost 0 bases to trimming and J lost 0 bases, with 10 bases between them. This CDR3 is 16 amino acids long. Germline CDR1 and CDR2: SGHDT and YYEEEE.

The V gene is TRBV27, the J gene TRBJ1-5; no clear D. This CDR3 has 16 amino acids. From germline, CDR1 is MNHEY and CDR2 SMNVEV (reference sequence). V lost 0 bases to trimming and J lost 4 bases, with 13 bases between them. CDR3 region: CASSLSSPPGNQPQHF. The CDR3 nucleotides are TGTGCCAGCAGTTTATCTTCCCCTCCGGGTAATCAGCCCCAGCATTTT.

This chain connects TRBV28 to TRBJ2-7, with D possibly TRBD2 on 6 matching bases. Germline CDR1 is MDHEN and CDR2 is SYDVKM. The length of the CDR3 is 15 residues. V lost 7 bases to trimming and J lost 2 bases, with 18 bases between them. In nucleotides, the CDR3 is TGTGCCAGCATGTCGAGGGACTGGAAAACCTACGAGCAGTACTTC. It encodes CASMSRDWKTYEQYF.

V usage is TRBV7-2 and J usage is TRBJ1-2; the match to TRBD1 covers 7 bases. V was clipped by 1 base and J by 4 bases; unmatched bases: 6. This CDR3 is built from 15 residues. Per germline, CDR1 SGHTA and CDR2 FQGNSA. CDR3 protein: CASSLGQGGGYGYTF. DNA for the CDR3: TGTGCCAGCAGCTTAGGACAGGGAGGAGGCTATGGCTACACCTTC.

J is TRBJ2-2 and V is TRBV19; 10 bases agree with TRBD2. The germline CDR1 and CDR2 sequences are LNHDA and SQIVND (reference sequence). The CDR3 spans 15 residues. After removal of 9 bases from V and 1 base from J, the junction contained 5 bases not matched to a gene. The chain's CDR3 is CASLRTSGNTGELFF. DNA for the CDR3: TGTGCCAGCCTCCGGACTAGCGGGAACACCGGGGAGCTGTTTTTT. Drawing the rest from reference TRBV19 and TRBJ2-2, the complete variable domain is DGGITQSPKYLFRKEGQNVTLSCEQNLNHDAMYWYRQDPGQGLRLIYYSQIVNDFQKGDIAEGYSVSREKKESFPLTVTSAQKNPTAFYLCASLRTSGNTGELFFGEGSRLTVL.

The rearrangement links TRBV4-1 to TRBJ2-7; weak D call: TRBD2 (5 bases). The length of the CDR3 is 15 residues. Germline CDR1 MGHRA, CDR2 YSYEKL. V was pared by 4 bases and J by 1 base, with 14 bases between. CDR3 DNA sequence: TGCGCCAGCAGCCCAAGAGGGCCGGTATCCTACGAGCAGTACTTC. Translating gives CASSPRGPVSYEQYF.

J is TRBJ2-7 and V is TRBV5-4; 7 bases fit TRBD1. Germline values: CDR1 SGHNT, CDR2 YYREEE (reference sequence). Losses at the gene ends were 1 base for V and 2 bases for J; bases not matched to a gene: 6. There are 15 residues in the CDR3. The CDR3 sequence is CASSLHYRGAYEQYF. CDR3 DNA sequence: TGTGCCAGCAGCTTGCACTACAGGGGAGCCTACGAGCAGTACTTC.

Points on this clone: Within the sample, other DNA sequences also encode this same CDR3. The J gene is TRBJ1-6, the V gene TRBV4-3; no clear D gene. The CDR3 has 16 residues. Trimming pared 1 base from V and 7 bases from J, leaving 14 bases between. Germline values: CDR1 LGHNA, CDR2 YSLEER. The CDR3 is CASSQVRGAPNSPLHF. The CDR3 nucleotides are TGCGCCAGCAGCCAAGTTCGGGGTGCCCCAAATTCACCCCTCCACTTT.

The chain is built from TRBV4-2 and TRBJ2-7; D is possibly TRBD1 (6 bases). The CDR3 length is 15 residues. Germline V lookup: CDR1 LGHNA, CDR2 YNFKEQ. Trimming took 2 bases from V and 5 from J, leaving 16 bases between them. CDR3 loop: CASSQLGGSFDEQYF. The CDR3 region has the DNA TGTGCCAGCAGCCAATTAGGGGGATCCTTCGACGAGCAGTACTTC.

This chain uses TRBV6-1 with TRBJ1-4; D is possibly TRBD1 (6 bases). V gave up 2 bases and J gave up 8 bases, with 9 bases separating them. The V gene's germline CDR1 is MNHNS and CDR2 SASEGT. The CDR3 sequence is 13 residues long. DNA for the CDR3: TGTGCCAGCAGTGAAATAGGACAGGAAAAACTGTTTTTT. This translates into CASSEIGQEKLFF.

CDR3 region: CASSQTLGQFYGYTF. The CDR3 region has the DNA TGTGCCAGCTCACAAACCCTGGGACAGTTCTATGGCTACACCTTC. The rearrangement uses TRBV18 and TRBJ1-2; TRBD1 agrees at 7 bases. With V trimmed by 4 bases and J by 4 bases, 9 bases remained unmatched. CDR3 length: 15 amino acids. The germline gives CDR1 KGHSH, CDR2 LQKENI.

This clone showed up just once. The rearrangement uses TRBV6-6 and TRBJ2-7; 12 nucleotides align to TRBD1. With V trimmed by 4 bases and J by 6 bases, 7 bases remained unmatched. The CDR3 totals 15 residues. Germline V gives CDR1 MNHNY, CDR2 SVGAGI (reference sequence). CDR3 loop: CASSSPGQGAFEQYF. The CDR3 coding sequence is TGTGCCAGCAGTTCGCCGGGACAGGGGGCTTTCGAGCAGTACTTC.